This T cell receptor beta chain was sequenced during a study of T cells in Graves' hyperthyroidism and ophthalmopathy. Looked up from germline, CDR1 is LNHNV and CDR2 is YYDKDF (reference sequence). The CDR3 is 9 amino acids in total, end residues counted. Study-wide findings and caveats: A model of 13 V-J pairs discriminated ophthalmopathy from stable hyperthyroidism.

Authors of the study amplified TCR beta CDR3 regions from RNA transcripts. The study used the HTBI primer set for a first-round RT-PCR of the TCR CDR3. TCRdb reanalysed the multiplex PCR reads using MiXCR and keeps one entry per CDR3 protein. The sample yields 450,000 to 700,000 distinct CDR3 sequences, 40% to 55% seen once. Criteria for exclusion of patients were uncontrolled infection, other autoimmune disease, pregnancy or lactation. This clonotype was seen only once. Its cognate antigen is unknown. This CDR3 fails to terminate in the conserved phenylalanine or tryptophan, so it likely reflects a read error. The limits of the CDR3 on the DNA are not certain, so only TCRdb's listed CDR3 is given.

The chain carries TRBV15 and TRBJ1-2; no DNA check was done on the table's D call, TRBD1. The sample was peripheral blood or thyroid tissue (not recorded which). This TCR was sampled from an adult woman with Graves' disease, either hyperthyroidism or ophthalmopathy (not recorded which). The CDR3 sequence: CATSRDGGG.